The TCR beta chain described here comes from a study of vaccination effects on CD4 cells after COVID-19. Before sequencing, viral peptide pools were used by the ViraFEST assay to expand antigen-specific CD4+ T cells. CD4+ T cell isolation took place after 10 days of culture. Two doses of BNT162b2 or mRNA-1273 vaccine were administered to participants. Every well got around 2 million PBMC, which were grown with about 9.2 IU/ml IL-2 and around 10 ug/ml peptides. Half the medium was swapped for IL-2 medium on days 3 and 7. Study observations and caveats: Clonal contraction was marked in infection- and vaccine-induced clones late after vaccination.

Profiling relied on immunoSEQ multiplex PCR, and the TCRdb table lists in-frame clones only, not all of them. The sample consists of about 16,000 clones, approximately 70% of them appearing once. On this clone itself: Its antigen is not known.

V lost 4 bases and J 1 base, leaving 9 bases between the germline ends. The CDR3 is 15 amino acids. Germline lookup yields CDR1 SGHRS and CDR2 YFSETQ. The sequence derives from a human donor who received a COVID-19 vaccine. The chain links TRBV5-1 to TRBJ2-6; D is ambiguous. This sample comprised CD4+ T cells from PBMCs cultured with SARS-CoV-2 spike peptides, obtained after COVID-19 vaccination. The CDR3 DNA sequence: TGCGCCAGCAGCCTGGACGGATCTGGGGCCAACGTCCTGACTTTC. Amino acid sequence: CASSLDGSGANVLTF.